What follows are 14 T cell receptor beta chains derived from one specimen sequenced in a study of control samples from healthy donors and cancer patients. Libraries were prepared by immunoSEQ multiplex PCR; TCRdb keeps only in-frame clonotypes and omits some of them. The sample lists roughly 180,000 clones; roughly 93% were seen once. The sequenced sample consisted of blood. The receptors were gathered from a woman in her sixties in good health.

CDR3: CASSQSDGELFF. CDR3 in DNA: TGCGCCAGCAGCCAGAGTGACGGGGAGCTGTTTTTT. The V gene is TRBV5-1, the J gene TRBJ2-2; D remains ambiguous. Looked up from germline, CDR1 is SGHRS and CDR2 is YFSETQ. This CDR3 comprises 12 residues. With 4 bases removed from V and 7 bases from J, the gap between germline ends came to 8 bases.

The CDR3 bases are TGCGCCAGCAGCTTGGCTCCGGGGGAAAAACTGTTTTTT. It codes for CASSLAPGEKLFF. The chain combines TRBV5-1 with TRBJ1-4; D unresolved. The germline V gene has CDR1 SGHRS and CDR2 YFSETQ. CDR3 size: 13 residues. Trimming cost V 0 bases and J 8 bases, with 8 bases left between them.

The chain is built from TRBV3-1 (or the pseudogene TRBV3-2) and TRBJ1-2; a weak D match, TRBD1 (6 bases). V dropped 1 base and J dropped 3 bases, with 9 bases sitting between them. Germline V gene sequence: CDR1 LGHDT, CDR2 YNNKEL (reference sequence). The CDR3 has 14 amino acids. Here the CDR3 reads CASSQGAGDYGYTF. The CDR3 nucleotides read TGTGCCAGCAGCCAAGGGGCAGGGGACTATGGCTACACCTTC.

V and J are TRBV6-5 and TRBJ1-1, with D uncertain. Trimming removed 7 bases at V and 1 base at J, with 10 bases between. Germline CDR1 is MNHEY and CDR2 is SVGAGI. The CDR3 spans 13 residues. The CDR3, as DNA: TGTGCCAGCAAGGAGGACTGGAACACTGAAGCTTTCTTT. Translating it yields CASKEDWNTEAFF.

This sequence joins TRBV11-1 and TRBJ1-6; D perhaps matches TRBD1 (5 bases). Germline CDR1 reads SGHAT; CDR2 reads FQDESV (reference sequence). The CDR3 has 15 amino acids. Trimming cost V 2 bases and J 4 bases, with 9 bases left between them. The chain's CDR3 is CASSLTGQYNSPLHF. For the CDR3, the DNA is TGTGCCAGCAGCTTAACCGGACAATATAATTCACCCCTCCACTTT.

CDR3 coding DNA: TGTGCCAGCTCACCGCAGGGTATCAACACTGAAGCTTTCTTT. This encodes CASSPQGINTEAFF. The chain combines TRBV18 with TRBJ1-1; perhaps TRBD1 as D (5 bases). V was cut by 3 bases and J by 2 bases, with 10 bases left in between. Germline V CDR1 and CDR2: KGHSH, LQKENI. This CDR3 is 14 amino acids long.

This chain connects TRBV11-2 to TRBJ1-2, with 10 bases aligning to TRBD1. The CDR3 loop spans 18 amino acids. Trimming cost V 1 base and J 0 bases; bases outside gene matches: 8. The germline gives CDR1 SGHAT, CDR2 FQNNGV. The CDR3 DNA is TGTGCCAGCAGCTTAGCCCTGACAGGGGGCCGAGCTAACTATGGCTACACCTTC. It specifies CASSLALTGGRANYGYTF.

Written as DNA, the CDR3 is TGTGCCAGCAGTCCGGGACAGGGGCGGGGGGATAGTCAGCCCCAGCATTTT. Translation gives CASSPGQGRGDSQPQHF. The chain couples TRBV27 to TRBJ1-5; the match to TRBD1 covers 10 bases. There are 17 residues in the CDR3. V dropped 5 bases and J dropped 6; count of bases not matched to a gene: 13. CDR1 and CDR2 from the germline V gene are MNHEY and SMNVEV (reference sequence).

V and J are TRBV18 and TRBJ2-1, with TRBD2 identical over 8 bases. J was trimmed by 4 bases and V by 0 bases; bases with no gene match: 2. Germline-derived CDR1 and CDR2 are KGHSH and LQKENI. This CDR3 contains 15 residues. This CDR3 reads CASSPPSGVYNEQFF. The CDR3 DNA reads as TGTGCCAGCTCACCACCTAGCGGGGTTTACAATGAGCAGTTCTTC.

A single count supports this clone. The rearrangement uses TRBV4-3 and TRBJ2-3; 9 bases line up with TRBD2. Germline V lookup: CDR1 LGHNA, CDR2 YSLEER. This CDR3 is built from 15 residues. V was clipped by 4 bases and J by 5 bases; unmatched bases: 7. CDR3 sequence reads: CASSLSRGGRDTQYF. The CDR3 bases are TGCGCCAGCAGCCTCTCGCGGGGGGGCAGAGATACGCAGTATTTT.

V usage is TRBV3-1 (or the pseudogene TRBV3-2) and J usage is TRBJ1-1; no definite D call. Trimming shortened V by 8 bases and J by 1 base, and 5 bases separated the two germline ends. Germline assignment: CDR1 LGHDT and CDR2 YNNKEL (reference sequence). The CDR3 totals 11 residues. The CDR3 region has the DNA TGTGCCAGCGCCAGGAACACTGAAGCTTTCTTT. Protein product: CASARNTEAFF.

The chain has TRBV4-3 and TRBJ2-5; TRBD2 agrees at 8 bases. Germline CDR1 LGHNA, CDR2 YSLEER. Unmatched junction bases numbered 14, after V lost 3 bases and J lost 5 bases. The CDR3 covers 17 residues. The CDR3 loop is CASSQLPGTGGTETQYF. CDR3 DNA: TGCGCCAGCAGCCAGTTGCCGGGGACGGGGGGGACGGAGACCCAGTACTTC.

Here the CDR3 DNA reads TGTGCCAGCAACCCCAGTCGGTGGAACACTGAAGCTTTCTTT. Translation: CASNPSRWNTEAFF. V gene TRBV7-9 combines with J gene TRBJ1-1; unclear D gene. CDR1 and CDR2 (germline): SEHNR, FQNEAQ (reference sequence). Trimming left V 7 bases short and J 1 base short, with 13 bases between. The CDR3 is made up of 14 amino acids.

J is TRBJ2-5 and V is TRBV13; D ambiguous. The CDR3 extends over 15 amino acids. Germline CDR1 and CDR2: PRHDT and FYEKMQ (reference sequence). Between the trimmed V and J ends, which lost 0 bases and 1 base, there was a span of 9 bases. The CDR3 spells CASSLGGATQETQYF. CDR3 sequence (DNA): TGTGCCAGCAGCTTAGGCGGCGCGACCCAAGAGACCCAGTACTTC.